The T cell receptor (beta chain) described here comes from a study of a mutant IDH1 vaccine in newly diagnosed glioma. The overall study: Patients got their first vaccination 4-6 weeks after radiotherapy alone, or with temozolomide cycles. Patients had received radiotherapy, temozolomide, or both previously, most receiving both.

To note about this clone: Its target is not known.

Time point reported: week 5, during vaccination. Each vaccine dose was 300 ug of mutant IDH1 20-mer peptide, with topical imiquimod. The astrocytomas were IDH1-mutant, ATRX-negative, and WHO grade 3 or 4. TCRdb keeps only in-frame clones here, not all; method: immunoSEQ multiplex PCR. The repertoire has 25,000 to 35,000 clones, around 89% of them found once; the top ten carry about 18%. The CDR3 loop spans 11 amino acids. CDR1 and CDR2 from the germline V gene are SNHLY and FYNNEI. V was shortened by 6 bases and J by 5 bases, with 7 bases between the two germline ends. V gene TRBV2 combines with J gene TRBJ1-2, with TRBD1 as a possible D gene (5 bases). The specimen was PBMCs, collected from a glioma patient whose treatment included an IDH1 peptide vaccine. This TCR came from a man between 18 and 35 years old with glioma. The CDR3 reads CASSRDYGYTF. CDR3 sequence (DNA): TGTGCCAGCAGCAGGGATTATGGCTACACCTTC.